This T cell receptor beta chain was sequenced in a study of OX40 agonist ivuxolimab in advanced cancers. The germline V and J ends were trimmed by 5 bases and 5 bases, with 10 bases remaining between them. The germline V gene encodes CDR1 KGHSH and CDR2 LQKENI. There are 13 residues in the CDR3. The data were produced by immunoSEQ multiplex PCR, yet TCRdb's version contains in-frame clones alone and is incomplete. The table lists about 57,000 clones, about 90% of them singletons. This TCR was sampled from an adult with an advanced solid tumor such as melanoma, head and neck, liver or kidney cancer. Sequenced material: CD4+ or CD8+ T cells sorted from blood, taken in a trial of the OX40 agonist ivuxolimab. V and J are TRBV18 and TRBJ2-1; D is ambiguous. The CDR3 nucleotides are TGTGCCAGCTCAATAAGTGAAGACAATGAGCAGTTCTTC. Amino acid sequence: CASSISEDNEQFF. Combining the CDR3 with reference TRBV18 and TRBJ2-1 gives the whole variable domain NAGVMQNPRHLVRRRGQEARLRCSPMKGHSHVYWYRQLPEEGLKFMVYLQKENIIDESGMPKERFSAEFPKEGPSILRIQQVVRGDSAAYFCASSISEDNEQFFGPGTRLTVL.